The clone carrying this T cell receptor (beta chain) showed up many times. Antigen specificity is unknown. TCR beta VDJ and CDR3 profiles were obtained from a genomic DNA template. TCRdb reanalysed the reads using MiXCR and keeps one entry per CDR3 protein. The table includes 60,000 to 75,000 distinct CDR3 sequences, less than 65% detected once. This sample is drawn from a study of CD8+CD57+ T cells in acquired aplastic anemia. Study-level findings and limits: Patients and controls turned out to have roughly 30 CD8+ CDR3 sequences in common.

Trimming cost V 6 bases and J 0 bases, with 13 bases left between them. Germline CDR1 is DFQATT and CDR2 is SNEGSKA (reference sequence). This CDR3 has 14 residues. Sequencing was carried out using sorted CD4+, CD8+, or CD8+CD57+ T cells (not recorded which) from PBMCs. This rearrangement joins TRBV20-1 to TRBJ2-3; D is ambiguous. This receptor was identified in a human donor in good health, serving as a control. The chain's CDR3 is CSAWTLTSTDTQYF. CDR3 nucleotides: TGCAGTGCCTGGACGCTAACTAGCACAGATACGCAGTATTTT.